This T cell receptor beta chain originates from a study of blood T cell repertoires in COVID-19. Background on the study: There were acute and convalescent COVID-19 samples, and they came from the United States, Italy and Spain. In each case, the material was cDNA or gDNA derived from T cells, B-cell-depleted T cells, or PBMCs.

Methods used by the authors: The authors estimated nucleated cell counts from reference gene primer amplification. The assay was immunoSEQ multiplex PCR, and TCRdb's table has in-frame clones only and misses some. Clone size and V and J calls were adopted from that table, with D and trimming inferred from the DNA. The sample shows 200,000 to 250,000 clones, 85% of them seen only once. This CDR3 spans 17 amino acids. V was pared by 4 bases and J by 0 bases, with 16 bases between. Germline V CDR1 and CDR2: SEHNR, FQNEAQ (reference sequence). During active infection, Seattle patients enrolled and were then monitored through disease.

The TCR sequence derives from a woman aged 70 to 79 with COVID-19, enrolled during active disease. This chain uses TRBV7-9 with TRBJ2-1, with D possibly matching TRBD2 (6 bases). Specimen: peripheral blood. CDR3 in DNA: TGTGCCAGCAGCTACTCCTCAGGTAGCGGCTCCTACAATGAGCAGTTCTTC. Amino acid sequence: CASSYSSGSGSYNEQFF. Drawing the rest from reference TRBV7-9 and TRBJ2-1, the complete variable domain is DTGVSQNPRHKITKRGQNVTFRCDPISEHNRLYWYRQTLGQGPEFLTYFQNEAQLEKSRLLSDRFSAERPKGSFSTLEIQRTEQGDSAMYLCASSYSSGSGSYNEQFFGPGTRLTVL.